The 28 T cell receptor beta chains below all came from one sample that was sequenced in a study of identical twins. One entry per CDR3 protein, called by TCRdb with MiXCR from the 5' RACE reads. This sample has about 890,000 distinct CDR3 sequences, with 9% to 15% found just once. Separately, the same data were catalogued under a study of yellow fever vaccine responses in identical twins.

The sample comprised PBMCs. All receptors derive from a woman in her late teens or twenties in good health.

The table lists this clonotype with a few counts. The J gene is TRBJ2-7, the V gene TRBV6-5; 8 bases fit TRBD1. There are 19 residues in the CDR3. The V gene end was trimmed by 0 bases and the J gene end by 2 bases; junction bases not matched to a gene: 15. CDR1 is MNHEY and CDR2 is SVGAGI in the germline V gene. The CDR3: CASSYSRTGFKIGTYEQYF. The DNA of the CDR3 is TGTGCCAGCAGTTACTCTAGGACAGGGTTTAAGATTGGGACCTACGAGCAGTACTTC.

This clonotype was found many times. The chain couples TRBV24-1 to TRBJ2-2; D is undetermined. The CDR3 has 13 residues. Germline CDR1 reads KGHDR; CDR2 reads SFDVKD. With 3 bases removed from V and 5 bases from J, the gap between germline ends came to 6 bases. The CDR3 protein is CATSDRPTGELFF. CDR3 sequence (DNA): TGTGCCACCAGTGATCGTCCGACCGGGGAGCTGTTTTTT.

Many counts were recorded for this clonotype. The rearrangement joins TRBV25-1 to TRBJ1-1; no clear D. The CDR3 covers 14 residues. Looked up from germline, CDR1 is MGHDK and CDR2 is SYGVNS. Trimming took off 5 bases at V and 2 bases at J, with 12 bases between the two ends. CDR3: CASSKMGTNTEAFF. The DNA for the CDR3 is TGTGCCAGCAGTAAAATGGGCACCAACACTGAAGCTTTCTTT.

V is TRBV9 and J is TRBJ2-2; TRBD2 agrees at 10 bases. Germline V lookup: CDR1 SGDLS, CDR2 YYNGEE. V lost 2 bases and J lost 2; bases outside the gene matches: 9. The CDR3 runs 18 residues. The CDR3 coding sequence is TGTGCCAGCAGCGTTCATAGCGGGGGGACAATTAACACCGGGGAGCTGTTTTTT. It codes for CASSVHSGGTINTGELFF.

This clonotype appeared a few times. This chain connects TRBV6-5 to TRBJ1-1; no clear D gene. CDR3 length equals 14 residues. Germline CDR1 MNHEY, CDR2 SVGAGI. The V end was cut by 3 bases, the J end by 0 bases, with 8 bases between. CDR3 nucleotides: TGTGCCAGCAGTTATGCAGGTATGAACACTGAAGCTTTCTTT. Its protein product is CASSYAGMNTEAFF.

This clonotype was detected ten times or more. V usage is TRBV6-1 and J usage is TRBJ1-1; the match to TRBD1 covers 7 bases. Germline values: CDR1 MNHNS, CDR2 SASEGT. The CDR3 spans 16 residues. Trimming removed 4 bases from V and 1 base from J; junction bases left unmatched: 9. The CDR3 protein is CASSGQGLHSNTEAFF. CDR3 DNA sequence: TGTGCCAGCAGTGGACAGGGATTGCACTCGAACACTGAAGCTTTCTTT.

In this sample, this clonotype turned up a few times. The chain's CDR3 is CSARVGRRGYSYEQYV. As DNA, the CDR3 is TGCAGTGCTAGAGTGGGACGGAGGGGATACTCCTACGAGCAGTACGTC. The chain recombines TRBV20-1 with TRBJ2-7; maybe TRBD2 (6 bases). Germline V gene data show CDR1 as DFQATT and CDR2 as SNEGSKA (reference sequence). The ends were cut back, 1 base at V and 0 bases at J, with 16 bases in the middle. The CDR3 sequence is 16 residues long.

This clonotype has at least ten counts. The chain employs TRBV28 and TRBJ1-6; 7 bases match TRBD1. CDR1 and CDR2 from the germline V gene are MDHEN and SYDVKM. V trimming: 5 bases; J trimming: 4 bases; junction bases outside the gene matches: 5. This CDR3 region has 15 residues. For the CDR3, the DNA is TGTGCCAGCAGTGCCGACAGGGTGTATAATTCACCCCTCCACTTT. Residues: CASSADRVYNSPLHF.

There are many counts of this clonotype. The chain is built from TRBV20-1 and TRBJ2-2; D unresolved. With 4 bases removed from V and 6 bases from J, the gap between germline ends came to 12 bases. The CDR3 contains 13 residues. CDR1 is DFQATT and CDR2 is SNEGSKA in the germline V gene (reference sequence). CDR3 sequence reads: CSATGPNPGELFF. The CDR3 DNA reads TGCAGTGCTACCGGACCTAACCCCGGGGAGCTGTTTTTT.

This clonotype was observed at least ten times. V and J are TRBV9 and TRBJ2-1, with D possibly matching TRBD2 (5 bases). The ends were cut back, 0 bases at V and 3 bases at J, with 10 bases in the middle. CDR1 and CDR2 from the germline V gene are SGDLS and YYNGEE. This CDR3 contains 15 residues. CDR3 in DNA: TGTGCCAGCAGCGTAGATGGCGGACTCTACAATGAGCAGTTCTTC. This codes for CASSVDGGLYNEQFF.

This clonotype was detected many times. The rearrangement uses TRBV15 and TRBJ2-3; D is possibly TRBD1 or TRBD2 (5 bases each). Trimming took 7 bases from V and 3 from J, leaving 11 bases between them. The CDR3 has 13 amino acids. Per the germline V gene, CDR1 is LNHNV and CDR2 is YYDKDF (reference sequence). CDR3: CATTGTRTDTQYF. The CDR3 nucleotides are TGTGCCACCACTGGGACCCGAACAGATACGCAGTATTTT.

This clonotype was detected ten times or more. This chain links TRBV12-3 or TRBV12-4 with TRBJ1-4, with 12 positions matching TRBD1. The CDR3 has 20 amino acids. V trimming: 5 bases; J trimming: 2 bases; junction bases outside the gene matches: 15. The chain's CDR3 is CASSPAVGTGGLRTNEKLFF. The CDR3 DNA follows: TGTGCCAGCAGTCCCGCCGTTGGGACAGGGGGCTTAAGGACTAATGAAAAACTGTTTTTT.

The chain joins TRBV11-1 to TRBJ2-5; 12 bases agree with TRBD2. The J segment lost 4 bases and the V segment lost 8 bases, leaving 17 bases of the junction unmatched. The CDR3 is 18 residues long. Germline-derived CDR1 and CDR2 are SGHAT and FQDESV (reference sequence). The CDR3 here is CASAETSGSVFGSETQYF. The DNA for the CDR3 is TGTGCCAGCGCGGAGACTAGCGGGAGTGTGTTTGGTTCAGAGACCCAGTACTTC.

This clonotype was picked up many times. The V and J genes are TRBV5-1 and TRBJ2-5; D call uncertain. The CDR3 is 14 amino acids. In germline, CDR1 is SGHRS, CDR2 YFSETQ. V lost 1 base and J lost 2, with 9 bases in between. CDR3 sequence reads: CASSLWDIQETQYF. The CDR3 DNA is TGCGCCAGCAGCTTGTGGGATATTCAAGAGACCCAGTACTTC.

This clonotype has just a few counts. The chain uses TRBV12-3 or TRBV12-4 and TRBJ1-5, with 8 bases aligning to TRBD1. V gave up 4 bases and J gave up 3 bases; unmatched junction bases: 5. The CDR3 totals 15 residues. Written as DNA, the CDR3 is TGTGCCAGCAGTTCTACGCAGGGGGCCAATCAGCCCCAGCATTTT. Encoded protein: CASSSTQGANQPQHF.

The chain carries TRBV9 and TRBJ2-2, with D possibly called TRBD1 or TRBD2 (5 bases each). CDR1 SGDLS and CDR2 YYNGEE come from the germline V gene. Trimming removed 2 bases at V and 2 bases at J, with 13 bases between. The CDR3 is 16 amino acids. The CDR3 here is CASSVHRDGNTGELFF. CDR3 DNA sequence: TGTGCCAGCAGCGTGCACCGGGACGGAAACACCGGGGAGCTGTTTTTT.

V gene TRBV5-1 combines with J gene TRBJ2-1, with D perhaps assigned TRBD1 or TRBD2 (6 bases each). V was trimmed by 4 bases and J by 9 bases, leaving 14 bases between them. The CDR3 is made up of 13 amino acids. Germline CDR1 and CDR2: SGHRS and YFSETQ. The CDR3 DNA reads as TGCGCCAGCAGCCGGGACGGGGGCACTGAGCAGTTCTTC. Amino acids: CASSRDGGTEQFF.

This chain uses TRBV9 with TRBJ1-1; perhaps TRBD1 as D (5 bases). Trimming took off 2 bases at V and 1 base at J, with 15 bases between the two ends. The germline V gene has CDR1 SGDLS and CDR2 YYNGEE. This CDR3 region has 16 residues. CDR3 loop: CASSVILGRGNTEAFF. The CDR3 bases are TGTGCCAGCAGCGTGATATTGGGGAGGGGGAACACTGAAGCTTTCTTT.

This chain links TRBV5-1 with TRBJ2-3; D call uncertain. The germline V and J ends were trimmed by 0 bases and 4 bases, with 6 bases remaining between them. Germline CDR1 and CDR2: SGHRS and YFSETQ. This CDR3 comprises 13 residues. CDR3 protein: CASSLGRSDTQYF. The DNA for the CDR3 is TGCGCCAGCAGCTTGGGACGGTCAGATACGCAGTATTTT.

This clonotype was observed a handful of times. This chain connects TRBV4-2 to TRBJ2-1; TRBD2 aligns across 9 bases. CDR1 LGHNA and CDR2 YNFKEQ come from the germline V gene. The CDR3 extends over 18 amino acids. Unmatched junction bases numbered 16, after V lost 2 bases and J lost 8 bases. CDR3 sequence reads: CASSQNEGGAGGRDEQFF. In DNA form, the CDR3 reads TGTGCCAGCAGCCAAAATGAGGGAGGAGCGGGGGGACGCGATGAGCAGTTCTTC.

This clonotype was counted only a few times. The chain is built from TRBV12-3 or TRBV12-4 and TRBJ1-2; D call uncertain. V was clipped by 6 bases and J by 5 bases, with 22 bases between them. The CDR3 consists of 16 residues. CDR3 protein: CASSLLGRGKEYGYTF. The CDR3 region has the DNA TGTGCCAGCAGCCTACTCGGACGGGGAAAAGAATATGGCTACACCTTC.

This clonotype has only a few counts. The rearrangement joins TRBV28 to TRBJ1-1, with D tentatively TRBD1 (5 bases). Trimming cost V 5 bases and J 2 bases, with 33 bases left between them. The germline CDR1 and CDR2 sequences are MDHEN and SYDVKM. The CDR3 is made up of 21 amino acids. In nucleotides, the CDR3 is TGTGCCAGCAGTGTAGGTCGGGACGGCACATATCCGCTTGGGGTCAACACTGAAGCTTTCTTT. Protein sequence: CASSVGRDGTYPLGVNTEAFF.

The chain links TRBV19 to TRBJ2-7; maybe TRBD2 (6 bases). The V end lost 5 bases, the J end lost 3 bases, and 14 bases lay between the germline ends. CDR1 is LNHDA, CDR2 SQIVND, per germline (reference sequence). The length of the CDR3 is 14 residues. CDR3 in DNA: TGTGCCAGTAGTTCGGGCGGGACCCACTACGAGCAGTACTTC. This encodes CASSSGGTHYEQYF.

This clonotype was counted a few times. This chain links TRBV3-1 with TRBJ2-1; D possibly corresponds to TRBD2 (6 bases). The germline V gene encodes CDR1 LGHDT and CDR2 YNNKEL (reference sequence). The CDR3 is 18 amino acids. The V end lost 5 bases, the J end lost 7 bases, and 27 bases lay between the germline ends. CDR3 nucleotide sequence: TGTGCCAGCAGCGCCCGATTCCGGGACTCACCCCCAGGGAATGAGCAGTTCTTC. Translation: CASSARFRDSPPGNEQFF.

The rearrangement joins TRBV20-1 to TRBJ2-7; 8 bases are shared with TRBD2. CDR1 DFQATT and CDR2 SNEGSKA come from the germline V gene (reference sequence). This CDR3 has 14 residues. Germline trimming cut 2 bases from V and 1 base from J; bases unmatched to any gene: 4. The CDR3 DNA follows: TGCAGTGCTAGAATAGCGGGGTTATCCTACGAGCAGTACTTC. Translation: CSARIAGLSYEQYF.

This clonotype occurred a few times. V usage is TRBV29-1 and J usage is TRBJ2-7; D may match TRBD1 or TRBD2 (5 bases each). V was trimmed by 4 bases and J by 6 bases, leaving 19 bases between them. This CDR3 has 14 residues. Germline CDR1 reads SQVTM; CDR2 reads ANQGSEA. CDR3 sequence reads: CSVGPGTNHAEQYF. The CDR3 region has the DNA TGCAGCGTTGGCCCCGGGACCAACCACGCCGAGCAGTACTTC.

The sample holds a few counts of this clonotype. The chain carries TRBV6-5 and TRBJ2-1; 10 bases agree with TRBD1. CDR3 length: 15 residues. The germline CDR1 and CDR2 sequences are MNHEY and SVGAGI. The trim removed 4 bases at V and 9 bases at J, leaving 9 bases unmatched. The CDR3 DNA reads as TGTGCCAGCAGTTCGTCCGACAGGGGGCTCTTTGAGCAGTTCTTC. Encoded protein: CASSSSDRGLFEQFF.

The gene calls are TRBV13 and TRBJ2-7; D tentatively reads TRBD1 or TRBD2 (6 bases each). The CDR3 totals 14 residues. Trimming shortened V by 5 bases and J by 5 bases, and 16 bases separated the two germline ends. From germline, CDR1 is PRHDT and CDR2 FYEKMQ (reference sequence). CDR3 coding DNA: TGTGCCAGCAGCCCAGGAGGGGGTCTCCACGAGCAGTACTTC. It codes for CASSPGGGLHEQYF.